This entry lists 6 T cell receptor beta chains sequenced from one sample in a study of graft-versus-host responses after intestinal transplantation (dated by TCRdb to about 2021). The time point label, as the study defines it: cells obtained before transplantation from donor or recipient. Library preparation was by the immunoSEQ multiplex PCR assay. TCRdb took this table from immuneACCESS and kept in-frame rearrangements with V and J called. Such tables lack part of the clones; where checked against another copy, unresolved V genes explain under half of the gap, and the rest is unexplained. Recorded for this sample are tens of thousands of clones; roughly 87% of them occurred a single time. 1.3% of the sample belongs to the ten largest clones. The antigens for these receptors are not known. Sequencing was performed on unstimulated CD8+ T cells sorted from spleen or lymph node cells, taken before intestinal transplant. The receptors were gathered from a human donor who received an intestinal transplant.

This clone was counted between two and nine times. The CDR3: CASSETGPSPLHF. Written as DNA, the CDR3 is TGTGCCAGCAGTGAGACAGGGCCCTCACCCCTCCACTTT. The J gene is TRBJ1-6, the V gene TRBV25-1; TRBD1 aligns across 7 bases. CDR3 size: 13 residues. V shed 3 bases, J shed 10 bases, and the junction held 3 bases outside the gene matches. From germline, CDR1 is MGHDK and CDR2 SYGVNS.

The rearrangement joins TRBV7-9 to TRBJ2-1; the D gene is possibly TRBD1 (5 bases). V shed 1 base and J shed 9 bases, with 16 bases lying between them. This CDR3 spans 15 amino acids. Germline V CDR1 and CDR2: SEHNR, FQNEAQ (reference sequence). DNA of the CDR3: TGTGCCAGCAGCTTAGTTCGGGCAGGGATGGGTGAGCAGTTCTTC. As protein: CASSLVRAGMGEQFF.

The chain recombines TRBV7-9 with TRBJ1-3, with 8 positions matching TRBD1. V lost 8 bases to trimming and J lost 4 bases; unmatched junction nucleotides: 16. Germline assignment: CDR1 SEHNR and CDR2 FQNEAQ (reference sequence). The CDR3 loop spans 17 amino acids. Here the CDR3 DNA reads TGTGCCAGCGTCGCCCAGGGGGCAGGGGTGGGCGGAAACACCATATATTTT. It specifies CASVAQGAGVGGNTIYF.

V usage is TRBV7-9 and J usage is TRBJ2-7; perhaps TRBD1 as D (5 bases). The CDR3 sequence is 15 residues long. Germline CDR1 is SEHNR and CDR2 is FQNEAQ (reference sequence). Trimming shortened V by 5 bases and J by 3 bases, and 17 bases separated the two germline ends. The CDR3 loop is CASSLTSLDSYEQYF. CDR3 bases: TGTGCCAGCAGCCTCACGAGTCTTGACAGCTACGAGCAGTACTTC.

V gene TRBV14 combines with J gene TRBJ2-7; 9 bases match TRBD1. Germline values: CDR1 SGHDN, CDR2 FVKESK. CDR3 length: 14 amino acids. Losses at the gene ends were 7 bases for V and 4 bases for J; bases not matched to a gene: 8. For the CDR3, the DNA is TGTGCCAGCAACACCGCGGGACAGGGTTACGAGCAGTACTTC. Protein: CASNTAGQGYEQYF.

V and J are TRBV29-1 and TRBJ2-1; 7 positions match TRBD2. Germline loops: CDR1 SQVTM, CDR2 ANQGSEA. This CDR3 spans 13 amino acids. V dropped 5 bases and J dropped 4; count of bases not matched to a gene: 5. CDR3 sequence: CSVFLADYNEQFF. The CDR3, as DNA: TGCAGCGTTTTTCTAGCGGATTACAATGAGCAGTTCTTC.